This T cell receptor (beta chain) was recovered during a study of cytomegalovirus exposure and HLA in healthy donors. The study's findings and limits: Published work reported that the classifier diagnosed cytomegalovirus status with high specificity and sensitivity.

This clone was seen just once. No antigen is known for it. The PCR had 60 Vbeta and 13 Jbeta primers. Repertoires were generated with immunoSEQ multiplex PCR, while TCRdb's copy carries only in-frame clones and drops some. The sample lists hundreds of thousands of clones, under 80% occurring once. The germline gives CDR1 SGHNT, CDR2 YYREEE (reference sequence). The V and J ends lost 7 bases and 5 bases respectively, with 18 bases between them. CDR3 size: 14 residues. The receptor was derived from a female donor in good health and CMV-seronegative. The V and J genes are TRBV5-4 and TRBJ2-5; possible D gene TRBD1, 7 bases. The specimen sequenced was PBMCs. The CDR3 DNA reads TGTGCCAGCGGGAGGAAAGGGGGCGTGGAGACCCAGTACTTC. It specifies CASGRKGGVETQYF.